The rows below give T cell receptor beta chains drawn from one sample of a study of early T cells in non-severe SARS-CoV-2 infection. One entry per CDR3 protein, called by TCRdb with MiXCR from the 5' RACE reads. The sample lists roughly 86,000 distinct CDR3 sequences, roughly 15% seen once, with under 0.75% in the top ten. Sequencing used whole blood. These TCRs come from an adult who was a healthcare worker with PCR-confirmed SARS-CoV-2 infection or an uninfected control (not recorded which). CDR3s include the opening cysteine and the closing phenylalanine or tryptophan. The D gene is left open where the match is weak. Expanded clones get a size class; other rows say once, few or many, or leave the size out.

CDR3 DNA	CDR3 protein	D gene	clone size	V gene	J gene
TGTGCCAGCAGCATGCGGGGACCCTCCATAGTCGATGAGCAGTTCTTC	CASSMRGPSIVDEQFF	-	-	TRBV7-9	TRBJ2-1
TGTGCCAGCAGCCAGACTAGGGCAGATACGCAGTATTTT	CASSQTRADTQYF	-	many	TRBV3-1	TRBJ2-3
TGCAGCGTAACGACTAGCGGGGTCTACAATGAGCAGTTCTTC	CSVTTSGVYNEQFF	TRBD2	many	TRBV29-1	TRBJ2-1
TGTGCCAGCAGAGGAGGGGGGAGTCAAGAGACCCAGTACTTC	CASRGGGSQETQYF	-	few	TRBV2	TRBJ2-5
TGTGCCAGCAGTTTGGAACAGGGGAACACTGAAGTTTTCTTT	CASSLEQGNTEVFF	TRBD1	-	TRBV12-3/TRBV12-4	TRBJ1-1
TGTGCCAGCTCACCACGGCCGGGCGAAGCTTTCTTT	CASSPRPGEAFF	-	-	TRBV18	TRBJ1-1
TGCGCCAGCAGCTTAAGACAGCAGAACACTGAAGCTTTCTTT	CASSLRQQNTEAFF	-	-	TRBV5-1	TRBJ1-1
TGTGCCAGCAGCCAAGATCCCCAGCCTAGATTCACAGATACGCAGTATTTT	CASSQDPQPRFTDTQYF	-	-	TRBV3-1	TRBJ2-3
TGTGCCAGCAGTCGGGAGGACAGGAATAATTCACCCCTCCACTTT	CASSREDRNNSPLHF	TRBD1	-	TRBV6-5	TRBJ1-6
TGTGCCAGCAGCGCGACAGGGAACAATCAGCCCCAGCATTTT	CASSATGNNQPQHF	TRBD1	-	TRBV7-9	TRBJ1-5
TGCGCCAGCAGCCAAGTCGAAGGGACCGCGGCGGAGACCCAGTACTTC	CASSQVEGTAAETQYF	-	-	TRBV4-1	TRBJ2-5
TGTGCCAGCAGCTTAGCGCCTAGCGGGGGAACAGATACGCAGTATTTT	CASSLAPSGGTDTQYF	TRBD2	few	TRBV7-2	TRBJ2-3
TGTGCCAGCAGTTTATTAAGCGGGGGGAACACCGGGGAGCTGTTTTTT	CASSLLSGGNTGELFF	TRBD2	-	TRBV27	TRBJ2-2
TGCAGCGCCGGCCCTGAAGATACGCAGTATTTT	CSAGPEDTQYF	-	many	TRBV29-1	TRBJ2-3
TGCGCCAGCAGCCCCGGAGGACAGGGGGCTTTTGGCTACACCTTC	CASSPGGQGAFGYTF	TRBD1	-	TRBV5-1	TRBJ1-2
TGTGCCAGCAGACTAGCGTCGGGCAATGAGCAGTTCTTC	CASRLASGNEQFF	TRBD2	-	TRBV3-1	TRBJ2-1
TGTGCCAGCAGCCTAGGACAGGGGTTGGGCGGGGAGCTGTTTTTT	CASSLGQGLGGELFF	TRBD1	few	TRBV7-8	TRBJ2-2
TGTGCCAGCAGGGAGGTAGCTGAAGCTTTCTTT	CASREVAEAFF	-	-	TRBV3-1	TRBJ1-1
TGCAGCGCCATGACAGGGGAAGGCTACACCTTC	CSAMTGEGYTF	TRBD1	many	TRBV29-1	TRBJ1-2
TGTGCCAGCTCACTAGACAGGGAAGGCTACACCTTC	CASSLDREGYTF	TRBD1	few	TRBV18	TRBJ1-2
TGTGCCAGCAGCTCTGGATCAGGGGGTCTTGAGACCCAGTACTTC	CASSSGSGGLETQYF	TRBD1	few	TRBV7-9	TRBJ2-5
TGCGCCAGCAGCTTGGACTACCCGCGGCCCAATGAGCAGTTCTTC	CASSLDYPRPNEQFF	-	few	TRBV5-1	TRBJ2-1
TGCGCCAGCAGTCCTCTTCCGGGAGGAACTGAAGCTTTCTTT	CASSPLPGGTEAFF	-	-	TRBV10-1	TRBJ1-1
TGTGCCAGCAGTCCTAGGCAGAGGAACACTGAAGCTTTCTTT	CASSPRQRNTEAFF	-	many	TRBV12-3/TRBV12-4	TRBJ1-1
TGCGCCAGCAGCCAAAGGACAGAGACTAACTATGGCTACACCTTC	CASSQRTETNYGYTF	-	-	TRBV4-1	TRBJ1-2
TGCGCCAGCAGCTTGGGGACAGGAAGATACAATGAGCAGTTCTTC	CASSLGTGRYNEQFF	TRBD1	once	TRBV5-1	TRBJ2-1
TGTGCCAGCAGCCAAGATTGGGCACAGATGAACACTGAAGCTTTCTTT	CASSQDWAQMNTEAFF	-	-	TRBV3-1	TRBJ1-1
TGTGCCTGGAGTTCTGACAGGGTCATAGGACCCCTCCACTTT	CAWSSDRVIGPLHF	TRBD1	few	TRBV30	TRBJ1-6
TGTGCCAGCAGTTACGGGGAACTAGCGGGGGGCCTCGCAAACCCCGGGGAGCTGTTTTTT	CASSYGELAGGLANPGELFF	TRBD2	-	TRBV6-2/TRBV6-3	TRBJ2-2
TGTGCCAGCAGCGTAGGAATAAACCTGAACACTGAAGCTTTCTTT	CASSVGINLNTEAFF	-	many	TRBV9	TRBJ1-1
TGTGCCAGCAGCTTGGAAATTGAAGAAAAACTGTTTTTT	CASSLEIEEKLFF	-	few	TRBV5-5	TRBJ1-4
TGTGCCAGCAGTTCTACGCAGTTCTATGGCTACACCTTC	CASSSTQFYGYTF	-	few	TRBV12-3/TRBV12-4	TRBJ1-2
TGTGCCAGCAGCCGGGGTAGGTCGACGGCGCTAGGAGAGACCCAGTACTTC	CASSRGRSTALGETQYF	-	-	TRBV3-1	TRBJ2-5
TGTGCCAGCAGTATTGGACAGTCTAGCACAGATACGCAGTATTTT	CASSIGQSSTDTQYF	-	-	TRBV2	TRBJ2-3
TGCGCCAGCAGCGCCCGGACAGGCGTGACTTACAATGAGCAGTTCTTC	CASSARTGVTYNEQFF	TRBD1	many	TRBV5-1	TRBJ2-1
TGCGCCAGCAGCCAAGATAGGACAGCCTCTGGGGCCAACGTCCTGACTTTC	CASSQDRTASGANVLTF	-	few	TRBV4-1	TRBJ2-6
TGTGCCAGCAGTACCGGGACAGAAGAGACCCAGTACTTC	CASSTGTEETQYF	TRBD1	many	TRBV2	TRBJ2-5
TGTGCCAGCAGCTTAGAACCGGGCTCTGGAAACACCATATATTTT	CASSLEPGSGNTIYF	-	few	TRBV7-9	TRBJ1-3
TGTGCCAGCAGCTTGGGCGGGGGGGAAGAGACCCAGTACTTC	CASSLGGGEETQYF	TRBD2	many	TRBV5-4	TRBJ2-5
TGTGCCAGCAGCGGGACAGGGGTCTATGGCTACACCTTC	CASSGTGVYGYTF	TRBD1	few	TRBV7-2	TRBJ1-2
TGCAGTGCTTCCGGGACAGGGCTCAACAATGAGCAGTTCTTC	CSASGTGLNNEQFF	TRBD1	few	TRBV20-1	TRBJ2-1
TGTGCCAGCAGCCAAATCGTCACAGATACGCAGTATTTT	CASSQIVTDTQYF	-	-	TRBV3-1	TRBJ2-3
TGTGCCAGCAGTTCGGGACAGGGGGTGCAAGAGACCCAGTACTTC	CASSSGQGVQETQYF	TRBD1	-	TRBV12-3/TRBV12-4	TRBJ2-5
TGTGCCAGCAGCTTAGAAGGACAACACACTGAAGCTTTCTTT	CASSLEGQHTEAFF	-	-	TRBV11-2	TRBJ1-1
TGTGCTAGTGGTTTGTGGGGACCAAATGAAAAACTGTTTTTT	CASGLWGPNEKLFF	-	few	TRBV12-5	TRBJ1-4
TGTGCCAGCAGCGCACAAACAGGGGTTTCAGGAAACACCATATATTTT	CASSAQTGVSGNTIYF	TRBD1	-	TRBV9	TRBJ1-3
TGTGCCAGCAGCCTGACAGGGGCTGGCTACACCTTC	CASSLTGAGYTF	TRBD1	-	TRBV7-6	TRBJ1-2
TGTGCAAGTCGCTTAGTGTGGGCCCACGGACTAGCGGGGGAAGAGACCCAGTACTTC	CASRLVWAHGLAGEETQYF	-	many	TRBV12-2	TRBJ2-5
TGTGCCAGCTCACCACCGACAGGGATGGGGAGGTCCGGGGCCAACGTCCTGACTTTC	CASSPPTGMGRSGANVLTF	-	few	TRBV18	TRBJ2-6
TGTGCCACCAGAGACAGGGGAATAGAGACCCAGTACTTC	CATRDRGIETQYF	TRBD1	-	TRBV24-1	TRBJ2-5
TGTGCCAGTAGTATGGGGACAGCCTACAATGAGCAGTTCTTC	CASSMGTAYNEQFF	TRBD1	few	TRBV19	TRBJ2-1